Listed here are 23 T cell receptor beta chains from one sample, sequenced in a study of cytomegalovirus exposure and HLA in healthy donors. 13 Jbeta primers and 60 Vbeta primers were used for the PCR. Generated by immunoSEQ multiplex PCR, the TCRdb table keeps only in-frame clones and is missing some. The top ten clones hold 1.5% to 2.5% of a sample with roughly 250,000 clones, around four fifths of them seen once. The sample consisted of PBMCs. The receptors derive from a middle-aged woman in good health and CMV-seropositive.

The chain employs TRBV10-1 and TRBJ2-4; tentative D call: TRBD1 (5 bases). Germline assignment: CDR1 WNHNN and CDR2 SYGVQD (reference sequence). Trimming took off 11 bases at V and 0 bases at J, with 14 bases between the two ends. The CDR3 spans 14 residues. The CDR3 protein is CASVGVLAKNIQYF. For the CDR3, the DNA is TGCGCCTCGGTAGGGGTCCTAGCCAAAAACATTCAGTACTTC.

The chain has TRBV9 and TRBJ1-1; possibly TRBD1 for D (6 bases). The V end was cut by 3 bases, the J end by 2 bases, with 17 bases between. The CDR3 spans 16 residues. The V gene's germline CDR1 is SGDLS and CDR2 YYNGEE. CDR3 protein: CASSAPKDSHNTEAFF. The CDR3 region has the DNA TGTGCCAGCAGCGCCCCGAAGGACAGCCACAACACTGAAGCTTTCTTT. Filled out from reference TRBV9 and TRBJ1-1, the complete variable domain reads DSGVTQTPKHLITATGQRVTLRCSPRSGDLSVYWYQQSLDQGLQFLIQYYNGEERAKGNILERFSAQQFPDLHSELNLSSLELGDSALYFCASSAPKDSHNTEAFFGQGTRLTVV.

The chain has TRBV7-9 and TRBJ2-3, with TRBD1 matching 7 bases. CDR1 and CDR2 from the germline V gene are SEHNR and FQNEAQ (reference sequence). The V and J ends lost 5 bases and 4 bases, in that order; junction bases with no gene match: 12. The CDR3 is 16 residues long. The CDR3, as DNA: TGTGCCAGCAGCCTCGACGGGGACAGAGAGGCAGATACGCAGTATTTT. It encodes CASSLDGDREADTQYF.

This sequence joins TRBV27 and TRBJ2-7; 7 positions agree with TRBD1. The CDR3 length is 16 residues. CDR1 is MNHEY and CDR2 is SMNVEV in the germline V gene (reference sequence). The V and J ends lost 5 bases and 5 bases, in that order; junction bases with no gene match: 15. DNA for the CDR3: TGTGCCAGCAGTCCTCGCTCAGGACAGGTAAACGACGAGCAGTACTTC. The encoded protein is CASSPRSGQVNDEQYF.

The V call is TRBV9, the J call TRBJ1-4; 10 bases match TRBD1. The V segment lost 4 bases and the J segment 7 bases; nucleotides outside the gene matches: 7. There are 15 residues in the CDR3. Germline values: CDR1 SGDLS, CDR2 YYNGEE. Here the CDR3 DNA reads TGTGCCAGCAGCCCTGCGGGACAGGGGTTTGAAAAACTGTTTTTT. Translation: CASSPAGQGFEKLFF.

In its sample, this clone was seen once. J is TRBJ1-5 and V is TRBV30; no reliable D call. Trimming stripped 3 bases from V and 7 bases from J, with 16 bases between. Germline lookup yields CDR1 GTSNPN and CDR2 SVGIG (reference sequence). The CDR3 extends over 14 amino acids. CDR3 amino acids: CAWSPGRVRQPQHF. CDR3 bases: TGTGCCTGGAGCCCCGGCCGGGTCCGGCAGCCCCAGCATTTT.

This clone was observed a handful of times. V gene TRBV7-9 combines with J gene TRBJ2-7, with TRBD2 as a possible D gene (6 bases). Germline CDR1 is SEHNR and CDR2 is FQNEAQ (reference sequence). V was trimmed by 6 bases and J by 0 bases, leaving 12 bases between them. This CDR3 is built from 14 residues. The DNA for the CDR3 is TGTGCCAGCAGGGATTACGGGAGCTCCTACGAGCAGTACTTC. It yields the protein CASRDYGSSYEQYF.

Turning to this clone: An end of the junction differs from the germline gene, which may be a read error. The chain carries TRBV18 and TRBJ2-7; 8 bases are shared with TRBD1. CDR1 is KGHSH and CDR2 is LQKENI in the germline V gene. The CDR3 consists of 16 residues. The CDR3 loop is CASSPLSAGQDPRLSF. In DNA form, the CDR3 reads TGTGCCAGCTCACCACTATCCGCGGGACAGGACCCTCGGTTGTCCTTC.

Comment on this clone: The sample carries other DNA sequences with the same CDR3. CDR3 loop: CASSPIRGNEQFF. The CDR3 nucleotides read TGTGCCAGCTCACCGATTAGGGGCAATGAGCAGTTCTTC. V usage is TRBV18 and J usage is TRBJ2-1, with D possibly matching TRBD1 (5 bases). The V end was cut by 3 bases, the J end by 6 bases, with 9 bases between. The CDR3 is 13 residues long. From germline, CDR1 is KGHSH and CDR2 LQKENI.

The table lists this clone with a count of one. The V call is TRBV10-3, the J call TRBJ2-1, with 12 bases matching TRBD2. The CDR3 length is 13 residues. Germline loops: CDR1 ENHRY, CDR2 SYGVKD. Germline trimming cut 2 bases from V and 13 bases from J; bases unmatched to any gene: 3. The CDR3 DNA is TGTGCCATCAGTGAGACTAGCGGGAGGAGCCAGTTCTTC. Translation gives CAISETSGRSQFF.

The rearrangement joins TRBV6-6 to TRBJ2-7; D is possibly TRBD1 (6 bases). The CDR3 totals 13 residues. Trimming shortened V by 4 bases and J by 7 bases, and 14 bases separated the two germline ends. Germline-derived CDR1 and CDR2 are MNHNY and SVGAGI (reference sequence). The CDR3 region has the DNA TGTGCCAGCAGTTTTTCAGGGGAGCATGAGCAGTACTTC. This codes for CASSFSGEHEQYF.

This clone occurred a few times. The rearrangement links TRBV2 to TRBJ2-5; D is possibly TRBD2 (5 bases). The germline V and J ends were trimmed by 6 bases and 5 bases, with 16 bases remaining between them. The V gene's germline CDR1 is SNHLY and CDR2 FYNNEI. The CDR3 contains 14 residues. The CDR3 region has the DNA TGTGCCAGCAGGGGAGTAAGGGTGGGGGAGACCCAGTACTTC. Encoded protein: CASRGVRVGETQYF.

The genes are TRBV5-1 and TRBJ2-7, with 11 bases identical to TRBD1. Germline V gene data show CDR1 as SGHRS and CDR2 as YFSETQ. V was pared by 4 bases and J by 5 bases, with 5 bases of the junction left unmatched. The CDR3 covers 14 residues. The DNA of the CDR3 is TGCGCCAGCAGCCCCCGGACAGGGGGCCACGAGCAGTACTTC. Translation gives CASSPRTGGHEQYF.

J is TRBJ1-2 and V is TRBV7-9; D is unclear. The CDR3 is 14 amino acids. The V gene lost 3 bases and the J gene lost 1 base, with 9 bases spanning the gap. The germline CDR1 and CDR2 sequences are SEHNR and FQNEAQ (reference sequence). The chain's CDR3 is CASSFDIINYGYTF. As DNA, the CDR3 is TGTGCCAGCAGCTTTGACATAATTAACTATGGCTACACCTTC.

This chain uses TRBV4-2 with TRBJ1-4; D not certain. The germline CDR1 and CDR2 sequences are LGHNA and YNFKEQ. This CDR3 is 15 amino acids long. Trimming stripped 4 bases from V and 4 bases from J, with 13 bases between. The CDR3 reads CASSRTRAGNEKLFF. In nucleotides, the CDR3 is TGTGCCAGCAGCCGAACTAGGGCGGGTAATGAAAAACTGTTTTTT.

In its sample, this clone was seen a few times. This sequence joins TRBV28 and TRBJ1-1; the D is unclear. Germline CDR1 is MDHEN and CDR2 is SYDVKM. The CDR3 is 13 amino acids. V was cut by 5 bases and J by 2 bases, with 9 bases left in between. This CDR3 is CASSDSRNTEAFF. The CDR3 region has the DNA TGTGCCAGCAGTGATAGCAGAAACACTGAAGCTTTCTTT.

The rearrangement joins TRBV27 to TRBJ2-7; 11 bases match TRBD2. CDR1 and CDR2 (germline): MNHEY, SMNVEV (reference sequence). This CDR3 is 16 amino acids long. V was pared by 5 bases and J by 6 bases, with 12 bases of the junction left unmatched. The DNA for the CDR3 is TGTGCCAGCAGTCCTGTTAGCGGGAGGGTCTCTCTCGAGCAGTACTTC. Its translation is CASSPVSGRVSLEQYF.

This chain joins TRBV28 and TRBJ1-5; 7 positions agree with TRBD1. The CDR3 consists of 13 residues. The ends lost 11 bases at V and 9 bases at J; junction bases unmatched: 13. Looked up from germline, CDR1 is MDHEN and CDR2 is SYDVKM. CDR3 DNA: TGTGCCCAAGAAACGAGGGGGCGCGGGCCCCAGCATTTT. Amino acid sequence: CAQETRGRGPQHF.

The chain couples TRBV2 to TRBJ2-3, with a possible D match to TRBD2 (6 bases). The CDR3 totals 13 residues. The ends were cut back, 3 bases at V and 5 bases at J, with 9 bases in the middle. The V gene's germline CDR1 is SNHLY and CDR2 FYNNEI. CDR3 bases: TGTGCCAGCAGTGATCTGGGACTAGATACGCAGTATTTT. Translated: CASSDLGLDTQYF.

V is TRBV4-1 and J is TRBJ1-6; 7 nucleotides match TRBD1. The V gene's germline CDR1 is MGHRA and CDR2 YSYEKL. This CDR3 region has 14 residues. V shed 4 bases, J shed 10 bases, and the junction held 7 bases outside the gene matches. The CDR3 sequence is CASSPATGNSPLHF. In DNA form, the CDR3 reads TGCGCCAGCAGCCCTGCGACAGGGAACTCACCCCTCCACTTT.

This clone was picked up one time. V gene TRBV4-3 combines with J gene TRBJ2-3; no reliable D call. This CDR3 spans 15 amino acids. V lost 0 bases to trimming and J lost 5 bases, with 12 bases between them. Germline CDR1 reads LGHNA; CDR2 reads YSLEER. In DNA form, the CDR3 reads TGCGCCAGCAGCCAAGATTACCCGATCGGAGATACGCAGTATTTT. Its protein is CASSQDYPIGDTQYF.

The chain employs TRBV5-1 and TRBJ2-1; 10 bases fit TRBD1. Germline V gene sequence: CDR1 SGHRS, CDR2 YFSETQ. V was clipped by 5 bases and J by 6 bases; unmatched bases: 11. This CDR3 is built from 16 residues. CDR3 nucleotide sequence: TGCGCCAGCAGGCCCAGGCCGGGACAGGGGACCAATGAGCAGTTCTTC. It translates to CASRPRPGQGTNEQFF.

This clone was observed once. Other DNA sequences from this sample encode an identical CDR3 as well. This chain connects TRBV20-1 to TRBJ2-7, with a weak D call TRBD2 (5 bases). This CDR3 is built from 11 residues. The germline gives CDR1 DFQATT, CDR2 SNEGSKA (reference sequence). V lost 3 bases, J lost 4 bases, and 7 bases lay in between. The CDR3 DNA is TGCAGTGCTAGGGGGAGTTACGAGCAGTACTTC. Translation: CSARGSYEQYF.